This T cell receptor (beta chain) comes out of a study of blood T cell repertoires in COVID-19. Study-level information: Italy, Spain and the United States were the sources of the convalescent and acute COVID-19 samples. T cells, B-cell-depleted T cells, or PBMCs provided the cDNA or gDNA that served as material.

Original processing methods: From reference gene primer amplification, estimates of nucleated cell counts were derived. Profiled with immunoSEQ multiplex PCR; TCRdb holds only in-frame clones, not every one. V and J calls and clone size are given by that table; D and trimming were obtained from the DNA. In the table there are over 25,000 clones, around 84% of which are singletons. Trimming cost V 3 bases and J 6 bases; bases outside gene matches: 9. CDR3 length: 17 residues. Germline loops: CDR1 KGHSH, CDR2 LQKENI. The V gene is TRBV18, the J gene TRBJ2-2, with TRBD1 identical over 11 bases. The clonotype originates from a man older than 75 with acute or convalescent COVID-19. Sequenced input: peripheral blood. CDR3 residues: CASSPSLDRGRAGELFF. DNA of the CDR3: TGTGCCAGCTCACCGAGTCTGGACAGGGGGCGAGCCGGGGAGCTGTTTTTT.